The source of this TCR beta chain is a study of technical replicates of blood from a few donors. The table came from immunoSEQ multiplex PCR; TCRdb's copy has only in-frame clones and leaves some out. This repertoire shows over 85,000 clones, approximately 94% found once; its top ten account for about 0.23%. The CDR3 is made up of 16 amino acids. CDR1 and CDR2 (germline): SQVTM, ANQGSEA. The trim removed 5 bases at V and 5 bases at J, leaving 13 bases unmatched. V is TRBV29-1 and J is TRBJ2-7, with TRBD2 matching over 12 bases. This TCR derives from a human donor in good health. The source material was T cells isolated from PBMCs. The CDR3 region is CSVRGLAGPGGDEQYF. The CDR3 DNA is TGCAGCGTTCGGGGACTAGCGGGCCCCGGTGGGGACGAGCAGTACTTC.